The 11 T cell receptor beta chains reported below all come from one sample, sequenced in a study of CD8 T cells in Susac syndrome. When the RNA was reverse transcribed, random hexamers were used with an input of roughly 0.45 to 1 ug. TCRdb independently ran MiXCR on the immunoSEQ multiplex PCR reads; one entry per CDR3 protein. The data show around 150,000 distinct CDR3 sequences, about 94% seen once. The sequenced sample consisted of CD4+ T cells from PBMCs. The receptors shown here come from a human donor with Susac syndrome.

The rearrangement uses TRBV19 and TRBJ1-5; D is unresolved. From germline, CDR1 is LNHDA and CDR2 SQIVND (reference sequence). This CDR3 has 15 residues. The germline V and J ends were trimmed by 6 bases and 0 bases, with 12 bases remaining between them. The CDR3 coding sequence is TGTGCCAGTAGGATGGGAGGCTATAGCAATCAGCCCCAGCATTTT. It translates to CASRMGGYSNQPQHF.

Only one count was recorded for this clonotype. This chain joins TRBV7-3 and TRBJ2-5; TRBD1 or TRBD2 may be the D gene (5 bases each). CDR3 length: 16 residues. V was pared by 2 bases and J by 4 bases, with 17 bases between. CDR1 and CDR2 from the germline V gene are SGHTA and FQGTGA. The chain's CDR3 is CASSLYSRGEGETQYF. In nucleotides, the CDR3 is TGTGCCAGCAGCTTATATTCCCGAGGGGAAGGAGAGACCCAGTACTTC.

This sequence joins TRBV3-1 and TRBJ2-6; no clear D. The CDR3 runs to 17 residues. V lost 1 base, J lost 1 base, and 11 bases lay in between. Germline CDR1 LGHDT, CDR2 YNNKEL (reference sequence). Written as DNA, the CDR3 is TGTGCCAGCAGCCAAGGGTGGGGTGGATCTGGGGCCAACGTCCTGACTTTC. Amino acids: CASSQGWGGSGANVLTF.

For the CDR3, the DNA is TGCAGCGTTGCTCGGGGGACATTAACCGGGGAGCTGTTTTTT. Its translation: CSVARGTLTGELFF. This chain connects TRBV29-1 to TRBJ2-2, with D tentatively TRBD1 or TRBD2 (6 bases each). Germline lookup yields CDR1 SQVTM and CDR2 ANQGSEA. Between the trimmed V and J ends, which lost 4 bases and 5 bases, there was a span of 14 bases. CDR3 length: 14 residues.

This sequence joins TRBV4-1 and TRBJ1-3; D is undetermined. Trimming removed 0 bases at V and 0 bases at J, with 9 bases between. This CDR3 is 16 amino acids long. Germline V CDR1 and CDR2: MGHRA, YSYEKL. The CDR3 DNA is TGCGCCAGCAGCCAAGAGGATGAAAGCTCTGGAAACACCATATATTTT. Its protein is CASSQEDESSGNTIYF.

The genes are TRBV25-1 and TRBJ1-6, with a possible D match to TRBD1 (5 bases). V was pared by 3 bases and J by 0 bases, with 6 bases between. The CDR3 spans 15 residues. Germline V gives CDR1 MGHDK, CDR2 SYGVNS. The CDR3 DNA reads TGTGCCAGCAGTGAGGGGGTCTCCTATAATTCACCCCTCCACTTT. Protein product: CASSEGVSYNSPLHF.

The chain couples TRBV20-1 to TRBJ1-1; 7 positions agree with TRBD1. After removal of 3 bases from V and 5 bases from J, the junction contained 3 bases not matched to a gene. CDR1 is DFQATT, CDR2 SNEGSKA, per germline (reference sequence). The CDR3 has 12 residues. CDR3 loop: CSARQGVTEAFF. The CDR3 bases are TGCAGTGCTAGGCAGGGGGTTACTGAAGCTTTCTTT.

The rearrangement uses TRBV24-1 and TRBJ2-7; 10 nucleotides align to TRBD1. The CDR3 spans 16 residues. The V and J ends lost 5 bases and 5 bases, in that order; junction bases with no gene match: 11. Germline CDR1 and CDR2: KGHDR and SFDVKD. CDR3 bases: TGTGCCACCAGTGCTCGACCCGGGACAGGGGTCCACGAGCAGTACTTC. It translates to CATSARPGTGVHEQYF.

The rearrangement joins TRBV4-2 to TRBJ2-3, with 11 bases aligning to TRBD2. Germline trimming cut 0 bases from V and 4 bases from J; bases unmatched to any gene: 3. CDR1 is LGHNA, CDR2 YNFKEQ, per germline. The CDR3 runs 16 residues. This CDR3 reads CASSQETSGGPDTQYF. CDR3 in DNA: TGTGCCAGCAGCCAAGAAACTAGCGGGGGCCCAGATACGCAGTATTTT.

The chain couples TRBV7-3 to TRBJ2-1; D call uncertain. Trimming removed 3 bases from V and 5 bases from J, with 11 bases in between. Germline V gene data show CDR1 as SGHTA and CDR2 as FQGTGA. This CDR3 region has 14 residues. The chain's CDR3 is CASSFSTSNNEQFF. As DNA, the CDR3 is TGTGCCAGCAGCTTTAGTACCTCTAACAATGAGCAGTTCTTC.

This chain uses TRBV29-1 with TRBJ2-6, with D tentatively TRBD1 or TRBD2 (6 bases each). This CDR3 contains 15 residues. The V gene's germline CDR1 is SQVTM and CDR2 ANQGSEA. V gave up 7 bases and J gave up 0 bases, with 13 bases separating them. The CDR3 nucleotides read TGCAGCGCGGGGGACATTAACTCTGGGGCCAACGTCCTGACTTTC. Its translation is CSAGDINSGANVLTF.